Each of the 22 T cell receptor beta chains below was sequenced from the same sample in a study of control samples from healthy donors and cancer patients. Profiling relied on immunoSEQ multiplex PCR, and the TCRdb table lists in-frame clones only, not all of them. The sample yields approximately 76,000 clones, around 84% seen once. Sequences were obtained from PBMCs. The receptors were sampled from a man in his sixties with head and neck cancer.

V usage is TRBV11-3 and J usage is TRBJ2-2; TRBD2 is a possible D gene (7 bases). Trimming removed 5 bases at V and 6 bases at J, with 19 bases between. This CDR3 has 16 amino acids. Germline V gives CDR1 SGHNT, CDR2 YENEEA. The CDR3 bases are TGTGCCAGCAGCCCAGGACTAGGGGGTTTGTCCGGGGAGCTGTTTTTT. Residues: CASSPGLGGLSGELFF.

The J gene is TRBJ2-7, the V gene TRBV4-1, with D unclear. CDR1 MGHRA and CDR2 YSYEKL come from the germline V gene. This CDR3 has 17 amino acids. V lost 0 bases, J lost 2 bases, and 17 bases lay in between. Written as DNA, the CDR3 is TGCGCCAGCAGCCAAGATGAAAGGGCAGATGGAACCTACGAGCAGTACTTC. Translating it yields CASSQDERADGTYEQYF.

Here the CDR3 reads CASSNKGQSHYGYTF. CDR3 nucleotides: TGTGCCAGCAGCAACAAGGGCCAGAGCCACTATGGCTACACCTTC. The rearrangement joins TRBV6-1 to TRBJ1-2; D gene uncertain. The CDR3 runs 15 residues. V was trimmed by 6 bases and J by 3 bases, leaving 17 bases between them. Germline CDR1 is MNHNS and CDR2 is SASEGT.

This clone was detected only once. The chain recombines TRBV6-5 with TRBJ2-5; the match to TRBD1 covers 11 bases. V shed 4 bases and J 5 bases; nucleotides not matched to a gene: 9. The CDR3 has 16 amino acids. Germline CDR1 is MNHEY and CDR2 is SVGAGI. For the CDR3, the DNA is TGTGCCAGCAGTTTTCACCGGACAGGGGGCTGGGAGACCCAGTACTTC. Translating it yields CASSFHRTGGWETQYF.

Concerning this clone itself: The sample has other DNA sequences that encode this CDR3 too. The CDR3 region has the DNA TGTGCCAGCAGTTACTCGAGACAGGCGGGCTCCTACGAGCAGTACTTC. Protein sequence: CASSYSRQAGSYEQYF. The gene calls are TRBV6-5 and TRBJ2-7; TRBD1 is a possible D gene (6 bases). The CDR3 has 16 residues. Trimming removed 0 bases from V and 0 bases from J, with 12 bases in between. In germline, CDR1 is MNHEY, CDR2 SVGAGI.

In DNA, the CDR3 is TGTGCCAGCAGTTTACTAATAGGGACAGGGGTGTCTTTCAATGAGCAGTTCTTC. It encodes CASSLLIGTGVSFNEQFF. The gene calls are TRBV27 and TRBJ2-1, with 10 bases identical to TRBD1. Germline-derived CDR1 and CDR2 are MNHEY and SMNVEV (reference sequence). After removal of 2 bases from V and 6 bases from J, the junction contained 13 bases not matched to a gene. The CDR3 spans 18 residues.

This sequence joins TRBV28 and TRBJ1-1, with 7 nucleotides matching TRBD1. Germline V lookup: CDR1 MDHEN, CDR2 SYDVKM. CDR3 size: 14 residues. The junction had 5 bases not matched to a gene; V was cut back by 7 bases and J by 0 bases. In DNA, the CDR3 is TGTGCCAGCAAGGAGGGGGCGATGAACACTGAAGCTTTCTTT. As protein: CASKEGAMNTEAFF.

In nucleotides, the CDR3 is TGTGCCAGCAGTTTATGGGGCGCCGGGGAGCTGTTTTTT. Protein product: CASSLWGAGELFF. The chain uses TRBV12-3 or TRBV12-4 and TRBJ2-2; possibly TRBD1 for D (5 bases). This CDR3 region has 13 residues. V shed 2 bases and J shed 6 bases, with 7 bases lying between them.

J is TRBJ2-1 and V is TRBV4-2; 11 bases map to TRBD2. The CDR3 runs to 16 residues. Losses at the gene ends were 2 bases for V and 5 bases for J; bases not matched to a gene: 5. The germline gives CDR1 LGHNA, CDR2 YNFKEQ. As DNA, the CDR3 is TGTGCCAGCAGCCAACTGGGACTAGCGGAGGACAATGAGCAGTTCTTC. It codes for CASSQLGLAEDNEQFF.

The gene calls are TRBV12-3 or TRBV12-4 and TRBJ2-1; 8 bases match TRBD1. There are 12 residues in the CDR3. J was trimmed by 9 bases and V by 3 bases; bases with no gene match: 1. As DNA, the CDR3 is TGTGCCAGCAGTTTTGGGACAGGTGAGCAGTTCTTC. It encodes CASSFGTGEQFF.

The genes are TRBV9 and TRBJ2-2; D possibly uses TRBD1 or TRBD2 (6 bases each). Germline V gives CDR1 SGDLS, CDR2 YYNGEE. This CDR3 contains 16 residues. Trimming took 4 bases from V and 1 from J, leaving 14 bases between them. CDR3 in amino acids: CASSRGGSGNTGELFF. The CDR3 DNA is TGTGCCAGCAGCCGAGGGGGGAGTGGGAACACCGGGGAGCTGTTTTTT. Complete variable domain (other parts from reference TRBV9 and TRBJ2-2): DSGVTQTPKHLITATGQRVTLRCSPRSGDLSVYWYQQSLDQGLQFLIQYYNGEERAKGNILERFSAQQFPDLHSELNLSSLELGDSALYFCASSRGGSGNTGELFFGEGSRLTVL.

The rearrangement links TRBV4-1 to TRBJ2-3; D is ambiguous. The CDR3 spans 16 residues. Germline CDR1 reads MGHRA; CDR2 reads YSYEKL. The germline V and J ends were trimmed by 3 bases and 2 bases, with 15 bases remaining between them. The CDR3 DNA reads as TGCGCCAGCAGCCAGCTTGACCTGGTCCACACAGATACGCAGTATTTT. This codes for CASSQLDLVHTDTQYF.

The rearrangement joins TRBV19 to TRBJ1-4; the match to TRBD1 covers 11 bases. The V gene's germline CDR1 is LNHDA and CDR2 SQIVND (reference sequence). Unmatched junction bases numbered 10, after V lost 9 bases and J lost 7 bases. CDR3 size: 15 residues. The CDR3 nucleotides read TGTGCCAGCACAAAAATGGACAGGGGGCCTGAAAAACTGTTTTTT. This encodes CASTKMDRGPEKLFF.

This clone was detected only a few times. The CDR3 region is CASSLGGGAGQPQHF. Here the CDR3 DNA reads TGTGCCAGCAGTTTGGGTGGTGGGGCAGGTCAGCCCCAGCATTTT. The chain couples TRBV28 to TRBJ1-5; a possible D gene is TRBD1 (5 bases). This CDR3 has 15 amino acids. Trimming stripped 3 bases from V and 6 bases from J, with 15 bases between. CDR1 is MDHEN, CDR2 SYDVKM, per germline.

In this sample, this clone turned up many times. This chain joins TRBV7-2 and TRBJ1-4, with a possible D match to TRBD1 (5 bases). This CDR3 region has 16 residues. Germline V gene lookup returns CDR1 SGHTA and CDR2 FQGNSA. Trimming shortened V by 2 bases and J by 2 bases, and 12 bases separated the two germline ends. CDR3 sequence (DNA): TGTGCCAGCAGCTTATTCCCAGGGAAGACTAATGAAAAACTGTTTTTT. Its protein product is CASSLFPGKTNEKLFF.

The chain uses TRBV27 and TRBJ2-1; 7 nucleotides line up with TRBD2. The V gene end was trimmed by 6 bases and the J gene end by 3 bases; junction bases not matched to a gene: 5. The CDR3 loop spans 14 amino acids. CDR1 MNHEY and CDR2 SMNVEV come from the germline V gene (reference sequence). CDR3: CASRTSAVYNEQFF. DNA for the CDR3: TGTGCCAGCAGAACTAGCGCCGTCTACAATGAGCAGTTCTTC.

This chain uses TRBV28 with TRBJ2-1; 10 positions match TRBD1. J lost 3 bases, V lost 6 bases, and 5 bases had no gene match. The CDR3 has 15 residues. CDR1 and CDR2 (germline): MDHEN, SYDVKM. The CDR3 is CASSPRDRGYNEQFF. CDR3 bases: TGTGCCAGCAGCCCCCGGGACAGGGGCTACAATGAGCAGTTCTTC.

V gene TRBV3-1 (or the pseudogene TRBV3-2) combines with J gene TRBJ1-2; 7 bases are shared with TRBD1. The CDR3 extends over 14 amino acids. Per the germline V gene, CDR1 is LGHDT and CDR2 is YNNKEL (reference sequence). The J segment lost 5 bases and the V segment lost 4 bases, leaving 7 bases of the junction unmatched. This CDR3 reads CASSPGTEVYGYTF. The CDR3 region has the DNA TGTGCCAGCAGCCCCGGGACAGAGGTTTATGGCTACACCTTC.

V usage is TRBV6-2 or TRBV6-3 and J usage is TRBJ2-1; 13 bases fit TRBD2. The CDR3 totals 17 residues. J lost 5 bases, V lost 2 bases, and 6 bases had no gene match. Looked up from germline, CDR1 is MNHEY and CDR2 is SVGEGT. In nucleotides, the CDR3 is TGTGCCAGCAGTTACGTACTAGCGGGAGGGCCGAACAATGAGCAGTTCTTC. It encodes CASSYVLAGGPNNEQFF.

This rearrangement joins TRBV5-1 to TRBJ2-3, with 15 bases that match TRBD2. There are 18 residues in the CDR3. CDR1 and CDR2 from the germline V gene are SGHRS and YFSETQ. V lost 4 bases and J lost 5; bases outside the gene matches: 11. CDR3 nucleotide sequence: TGCGCCAGCAGCCCATCCGGGACTAGCGGGAGGCGGCGAGATACGCAGTATTTT. Translated, it gives CASSPSGTSGRRRDTQYF.

In this sample, this clone turned up once. The chain has TRBV19 and TRBJ2-6, with TRBD1 matching 8 bases. V was pared by 6 bases and J by 0 bases, with 7 bases of the junction left unmatched. The germline CDR1 and CDR2 sequences are LNHDA and SQIVND (reference sequence). This CDR3 is built from 17 residues. CDR3 sequence (DNA): TGTGCCAGTAGACCCGGGACAGGTCGCTCTGGGGCCAACGTCCTGACTTTC. Its translation: CASRPGTGRSGANVLTF.

The chain uses TRBV7-8 and TRBJ1-2; maybe TRBD1 (5 bases). The ends were cut back, 1 base at V and 7 bases at J, with 16 bases in the middle. This CDR3 spans 15 amino acids. Germline-derived CDR1 and CDR2 are SGHVS and FQNEAQ. DNA of the CDR3: TGTGCCAGCAGCTTAGGGGGCGGCCTAGGGTCTGGCTACACCTTC. It codes for CASSLGGGLGSGYTF.